Following are 26 T cell receptor beta chains from one sample sequenced in a study of post-analysis software for immune sequencing data. These TCRs' antigens remain unknown. Points from the study as a whole: Comparison of patients with controls showed five or six TRBV segments more frequent in patients, TRBV5-6, TRBV5-1 and TRBV20-1 among them.

TCR beta cDNA libraries included unique molecular identifiers. In TCRdb, the PCR reads were re-called with MiXCR into one record per CDR3 protein. Of 820,000 or so distinct CDR3 sequences detected, 53% appear once; the ten largest clones hold 4.6%. Input material: blood. The receptors derive from a girl aged 10 to 17 with multiple sclerosis.

The chain carries TRBV6-5 and TRBJ2-1; 9 nucleotides align to TRBD1. Germline loops: CDR1 MNHEY, CDR2 SVGAGI. The CDR3 is made up of 15 amino acids. With 7 bases clipped from V and 5 bases from J, the junction kept 9 bases outside the gene matches. The CDR3 reads CASTLRDREHNEQFF. CDR3 nucleotide sequence: TGTGCCAGCACTCTCCGGGACAGGGAACACAATGAGCAGTTCTTC.

The gene calls are TRBV2 and TRBJ2-3; the D is unclear. The germline V gene has CDR1 SNHLY and CDR2 FYNNEI. CDR3 size: 15 residues. V dropped 2 bases and J dropped 0 bases, with 9 bases sitting between them. The CDR3 coding sequence is TGTGCCAGCAGTGAACAGTCTTATAGCACAGATACGCAGTATTTT. Amino acid sequence: CASSEQSYSTDTQYF.

The chain couples TRBV7-8 to TRBJ1-1; D uncertain. V lost 1 base and J 0 bases, leaving 12 bases between the germline ends. The CDR3 has 16 amino acids. The germline gives CDR1 SGHVS, CDR2 FQNEAQ. CDR3 loop: CASSLEGSRMNTEAFF. CDR3 DNA: TGTGCCAGCAGCTTAGAGGGCAGCCGCATGAACACTGAAGCTTTCTTT. Drawing the rest from reference TRBV7-8 and TRBJ1-1, the complete variable domain is GAGVSQSPRYKVAKRGQDVALRCDPISGHVSLFWYQQALGQGPEFLTYFQNEAQLDKSGLPSDRFFAERPEGSVSTLKIQRTQQEDSAVYLCASSLEGSRMNTEAFFGQGTRLTVV.

V gene TRBV5-1 combines with J gene TRBJ2-7; D ambiguous. CDR1 is SGHRS and CDR2 is YFSETQ in the germline V gene. V lost 6 bases to trimming and J lost 5 bases, with 9 bases between them. The CDR3 covers 11 residues. In nucleotides, the CDR3 is TGCGCCAGCACCCAGGCAGACGAGCAGTACTTC. Its protein is CASTQADEQYF.

There are a few counts of this clonotype. The V call is TRBV7-9, the J call TRBJ2-5, with a possible D match to TRBD1 (6 bases). The CDR3 is 16 residues long. Trimming took off 3 bases at V and 2 bases at J, with 16 bases between the two ends. Germline V lookup: CDR1 SEHNR, CDR2 FQNEAQ (reference sequence). CDR3 sequence reads: CASSFPGALVQETQYF. As DNA, the CDR3 is TGTGCCAGCAGCTTCCCAGGGGCCCTCGTACAAGAGACCCAGTACTTC.

The V call is TRBV20-1, the J call TRBJ1-5, with 9 bases aligning to TRBD1. Trimming removed 4 bases from V and 2 bases from J; junction bases left unmatched: 3. CDR1 DFQATT and CDR2 SNEGSKA come from the germline V gene (reference sequence). The CDR3 runs 14 residues. This CDR3 is CSAMTGGGNQPQHF. CDR3 DNA: TGCAGTGCTATGACAGGGGGTGGCAATCAGCCCCAGCATTTT.

This clonotype was seen a handful of times. The V and J genes are TRBV11-2 and TRBJ1-6, with D perhaps matching TRBD1 (5 bases). Looked up from germline, CDR1 is SGHAT and CDR2 is FQNNGV. This CDR3 is 15 amino acids long. V lost 3 bases and J 10 bases, leaving 16 bases between the germline ends. CDR3 DNA sequence: TGTGCCAGCAGCTTGATTCGTCAGGGCGGGTCACCCCTCCACTTT. Translating gives CASSLIRQGGSPLHF. The full variable domain, its missing parts supplied by reference TRBV11-2 and TRBJ1-6, is EAGVAQSPRYKIIEKRQSVAFWCNPISGHATLYWYQQILGQGPKLLIQFQNNGVVDDSQLPKDRFSAERLKGVDSTLKIQPAKLEDSAVYLCASSLIRQGGSPLHFGNGTRLTVT.

V is TRBV6-6 and J is TRBJ1-1; 8 bases map to TRBD1. The V gene's germline CDR1 is MNHNY and CDR2 SVGAGI (reference sequence). The trim removed 6 bases at V and 4 bases at J, leaving 4 bases unmatched. The CDR3 totals 13 residues. CDR3 DNA: TGTGCCAGCAGCGTCAGGGGGCCCACTGAAGCTTTCTTT. This encodes CASSVRGPTEAFF.

The chain has TRBV20-1 and TRBJ2-1, with 7 bases matching TRBD2. CDR1 is DFQATT and CDR2 is SNEGSKA in the germline V gene (reference sequence). This CDR3 region has 12 residues. V shed 5 bases, J shed 5 bases, and the junction held 3 bases outside the gene matches. The CDR3 region is CSASSGDNEQFF. For the CDR3, the DNA is TGCAGTGCTTCTAGCGGAGACAATGAGCAGTTCTTC.

The genes are TRBV5-4 and TRBJ2-1; 13 bases line up with TRBD2. Germline trimming cut 4 bases from V and 9 bases from J; bases unmatched to any gene: 7. The CDR3 length is 15 residues. CDR1 and CDR2 (germline): SGHNT, YYREEE (reference sequence). The CDR3 nucleotides read TGTGCCAGCAGCAAAACGGGACTAGCGGGACTTGAGCAGTTCTTC. It translates to CASSKTGLAGLEQFF.

The chain is built from TRBV5-6 and TRBJ2-7; TRBD2 agrees at 14 bases. Trimming took 6 bases from V and 6 from J; bases not matched to a gene: 20. The CDR3 covers 19 residues. Per the germline V gene, CDR1 is SGHDT and CDR2 is YYEEEE. DNA for the CDR3: TGTGCCAGCACCATTCAGGGACTAGCGGGAGTTTGGTCGTTGGGCGAGCAGTACTTC. Protein sequence: CASTIQGLAGVWSLGEQYF.

This sequence joins TRBV6-5 and TRBJ2-1; D not resolved. This CDR3 region has 16 residues. V lost 0 bases and J lost 3, with 12 bases in between. The germline gives CDR1 MNHEY, CDR2 SVGAGI. CDR3 DNA: TGTGCCAGCAGTTACTCGGCAGCGCGCCTCTACAATGAGCAGTTCTTC. Encoded protein: CASSYSAARLYNEQFF.

The chain uses TRBV5-1 and TRBJ1-1; perhaps TRBD1 as D (6 bases). Trimming removed 1 base at V and 11 bases at J, with 9 bases between. The CDR3 is 11 amino acids. CDR1 is SGHRS, CDR2 YFSETQ, per germline. The CDR3 reads CASSLTGNAFF. DNA of the CDR3: TGCGCCAGCAGCTTGACAGGGAATGCTTTCTTT.

This chain links TRBV9 with TRBJ1-5; possible D gene TRBD1, 6 bases. Germline CDR1 and CDR2: SGDLS and YYNGEE. This CDR3 is 14 amino acids long. Trimming cost V 4 bases and J 5 bases, with 13 bases left between them. CDR3: CASSRKGGDQPQHF. CDR3 coding DNA: TGTGCCAGCAGCCGCAAGGGGGGGGATCAGCCCCAGCATTTT.

This clonotype was recorded a few times. The chain joins TRBV5-1 to TRBJ1-2, with 8 bases identical to TRBD1. The J segment lost 3 bases and the V segment lost 1 base, leaving 2 bases of the junction unmatched. Germline CDR1 and CDR2: SGHRS and YFSETQ. The CDR3 covers 14 residues. The CDR3 here is CASSLSTGDYGYTF. The CDR3 DNA reads as TGCGCCAGCAGCTTGTCGACAGGGGACTATGGCTACACCTTC.

In this sample, this clonotype turned up a few times. V usage is TRBV27 and J usage is TRBJ2-6; TRBD2 is a possible D gene (5 bases). The V gene lost 4 bases and the J gene lost 0 bases, with 10 bases spanning the gap. From germline, CDR1 is MNHEY and CDR2 SMNVEV (reference sequence). The CDR3 totals 16 residues. CDR3 in amino acids: CASSWRRSSGANVLTF. The CDR3 DNA follows: TGTGCCAGCAGTTGGAGGAGGAGCTCTGGGGCCAACGTCCTGACTTTC.

This chain joins TRBV10-3 and TRBJ2-7; no definite D call. The CDR3 is made up of 11 amino acids. Trimming left V 0 bases short and J 5 bases short, with 2 bases between. CDR1 is ENHRY and CDR2 is SYGVKD in the germline V gene. The CDR3 protein is CAISESNEQYF. The CDR3 bases are TGTGCCATCAGTGAGTCTAACGAGCAGTACTTC.

The chain couples TRBV20-1 to TRBJ2-1, with TRBD2 identical over 9 bases. The junction had 13 bases not matched to a gene; V was cut back by 5 bases and J by 5 bases. Germline lookup yields CDR1 DFQATT and CDR2 SNEGSKA (reference sequence). The CDR3 is 16 residues long. The DNA for the CDR3 is TGCAGTGCTGGTGACAGCGGGAGGATTCTTAACAATGAGCAGTTCTTC. Its protein is CSAGDSGRILNNEQFF.

The rearrangement links TRBV28 to TRBJ1-2; D may be TRBD1 (6 bases). This CDR3 spans 11 amino acids. Germline CDR1 is MDHEN and CDR2 is SYDVKM. The ends were cut back, 6 bases at V and 8 bases at J, with 10 bases in the middle. The CDR3 bases are TGTGCCAGCAGACTAGGGGGAGGCTACACCTTC. The encoded protein is CASRLGGGYTF.

This chain connects TRBV14 to TRBJ2-4; maybe TRBD1 (5 bases). The length of the CDR3 is 17 residues. Germline V gene lookup returns CDR1 SGHDN and CDR2 FVKESK. Between the trimmed V and J ends, which lost 4 bases and 0 bases, there was a span of 16 bases. The CDR3 loop is CASSPDGPGSAKNIQYF. The CDR3 DNA sequence: TGTGCCAGCAGCCCCGATGGGCCAGGGTCAGCCAAAAACATTCAGTACTTC.

The chain links TRBV7-2 to TRBJ2-3; D perhaps matches TRBD2 (7 bases). With 7 bases removed from V and 0 bases from J, the gap between germline ends came to 14 bases. Germline assignment: CDR1 SGHTA and CDR2 FQGNSA. The CDR3 has 15 amino acids. In DNA form, the CDR3 reads TGTGCCAGCACCCACGGGGGGCGTAGCACAGATACGCAGTATTTT. This codes for CASTHGGRSTDTQYF. The complete variable domain, with remaining parts taken from reference TRBV7-2 and TRBJ2-3, reads GAGVSQSPSNKVTEKGKDVELRCDPISGHTALYWYRQSLGQGLEFLIYFQGNSAPDKSGLPSDRFSAERTGGSVSTLTIQRTQQEDSAVYLCASTHGGRSTDTQYFGPGTRLTVL.

This clonotype was found a few times. This chain joins TRBV19 and TRBJ1-4; 7 bases are a match to TRBD1. The trim removed 6 bases at V and 0 bases at J, leaving 4 bases unmatched. Germline CDR1 LNHDA, CDR2 SQIVND (reference sequence). The CDR3 is made up of 15 amino acids. The CDR3 region is CASRSQGATNEKLFF. CDR3 nucleotide sequence: TGTGCCAGTAGAAGTCAGGGGGCAACTAATGAAAAACTGTTTTTT.

This clonotype was counted a few times. This sequence joins TRBV12-3 or TRBV12-4 and TRBJ2-3, with D maybe TRBD2 (5 bases). V lost 4 bases and J lost 8, with 7 bases in between. The CDR3 loop spans 11 amino acids. For the CDR3, the DNA is TGTGCCAGCAGTTCCCGGGGTACGCAGTATTTT. It encodes CASSSRGTQYF.

The rearrangement links TRBV20-1 to TRBJ2-1; tentatively, D is TRBD2 (6 bases). CDR3 length equals 15 residues. From germline, CDR1 is DFQATT and CDR2 SNEGSKA (reference sequence). The V end was cut by 5 bases, the J end by 6 bases, with 20 bases between. The CDR3 bases are TGCAGTGCTGAGCGGATTGGGCGGGGCCTCAATGAGCAGTTCTTC. Translated: CSAERIGRGLNEQFF.

The table lists this clonotype with a few counts. The chain employs TRBV5-1 and TRBJ2-7; D is perhaps TRBD1 (6 bases). Per germline, CDR1 SGHRS and CDR2 YFSETQ. Deletions cut 7 bases from V and 3 bases from J, with 17 bases between. The CDR3 is made up of 14 amino acids. The CDR3, as DNA: TGCGCCAGCCGAGGATCTGGGACAAGCTACGAGCAGTACTTC. Translating it yields CASRGSGTSYEQYF.

The chain couples TRBV28 to TRBJ1-2, with D hard to call. This CDR3 contains 13 residues. Trimming removed 4 bases at V and 1 base at J, with 7 bases between. CDR1 and CDR2 (germline): MDHEN, SYDVKM. The CDR3 DNA is TGTGCCAGCAGTTCCAGAGATAACTATGGCTACACCTTC. It is translated as CASSSRDNYGYTF.